Listed below are T cell receptor beta chains from one sample, sequenced in a study of patients and donors after allogeneic stem cell transplantation. TCRdb independently ran MiXCR on the RT-PCR reads; one entry per CDR3 protein. In the table there are under 170,000 distinct CDR3 sequences, roughly 35% of which are singletons. Sequencing was carried out using blood, either unsorted or a sorted T cell fraction (not recorded which). These receptors were collected from a human donor who was either an allogeneic HSCT recipient or a stem cell or donor lymphocyte infusion donor (not recorded which). It is not recorded whose cells these are; they may come from a transplant donor. The CDR3 runs from the conserved cysteine through the conserved F or W. Fields, in order: J gene, clone size, V gene, D gene, CDR3 DNA, CDR3 protein. The D gene is left open where the match is weak. The size field is filled for only some rows; it gives once, few, many or a size class.

TRBJ1-2	-	TRBV12-3/TRBV12-4	-	TGTGCCAGCAGTTCATACCCGGCCGGCCCTTATGGCTACACCTTC	CASSSYPAGPYGYTF
TRBJ1-5	few	TRBV7-8	-	TGTGCCAGCAGCGCATTAGGGGGAAATCAGCCCCAGCATTTT	CASSALGGNQPQHF
TRBJ1-2	-	TRBV24-1	-	TGTGCCACCAGCAAGGGACCCGGCGGCTACACCTTC	CATSKGPGGYTF
TRBJ2-7	-	TRBV6-2/TRBV6-3	TRBD1	TGTGCCAGCAATCGCGGACAGGGACTCTACGAGCAGTACTTC	CASNRGQGLYEQYF
TRBJ1-2	few	TRBV3-1	-	TGTGCCAGCAGCCACCGGGCCGTGAATAAGATCGGCTATGGCTACACCTTC	CASSHRAVNKIGYGYTF
TRBJ2-3	-	TRBV9	TRBD2	TGTGCCAGCAGCGCAACCGGGACTAGCGTCACAGATACGCAGTATTTT	CASSATGTSVTDTQYF
TRBJ1-2	-	TRBV7-9	-	TGTGCCAGCAGCCCCTGGCGTGAGGGCTTCTTCTATGGCTGCACCTTC	CASSPWREGFFYGCTF
TRBJ1-1	few	TRBV5-1	-	TGCGCCAGCAGCTTGGGGGAGAGGACAAACACTGAAGCTTTCTTT	CASSLGERTNTEAFF
TRBJ2-2	-	TRBV7-3	TRBD1	TGTGCCAGCAGCTTAACGGGCTTCGGACAGGGGGCCGGGGAGCTGTTTTTT	CASSLTGFGQGAGELFF
TRBJ1-5	-	TRBV9	-	TGTGCCAGCAGCGTAGGGCAGAATAGCAATCAGCCCCAGCATTTT	CASSVGQNSNQPQHF
TRBJ1-1	-	TRBV5-1	-	TGCGCCAGCAGCTCCCTAGGGGGGGGGCTCACTGAAGCTTTCTTT	CASSSLGGGLTEAFF
TRBJ1-4	-	TRBV9	TRBD1	TGTGCCAGCAGCGCGAATCCCGGGACAGAACATGAAAAACTGTTTTTT	CASSANPGTEHEKLFF
TRBJ1-5	-	TRBV20-1	TRBD1	TGCAGTGCTAGCCTAGGGACAGGGGTTCATCAGCCCCAGCATTTT	CSASLGTGVHQPQHF
TRBJ2-2	few	TRBV20-1	TRBD2	TGCAGTGCTTTAGGACTAGCAGTCACCGGGGAGCTGTTTTTT	CSALGLAVTGELFF
TRBJ2-3	few	TRBV5-1	-	TGCGCCAGCAGCTCGGACGGGACCACCACAGATACGCAGTATTTT	CASSSDGTTTDTQYF
TRBJ1-1	many	TRBV12-3/TRBV12-4	-	TGTGCCAGCAGTCCCTATGGAGGATATACTGAAGCTTTCTTT	CASSPYGGYTEAFF
TRBJ1-6	few	TRBV5-1	-	TGCGCCAGCAGCCAAGGGGCTGGTTCACCCCTCCACTTT	CASSQGAGSPLHF
TRBJ1-3	-	TRBV25-1	-	TGTGCCAGCAGTGTAAAGTCCTCTGGAAACACCATATATTTT	CASSVKSSGNTIYF
TRBJ2-5	-	TRBV24-1	-	TGTGCCACCAGTGATTTGCAGGGGACACAAGAGACCCAGTACTTC	CATSDLQGTQETQYF
TRBJ2-1	-	TRBV2	-	TGTGCCAGCAGTGAACGGAGCTCCTACAATGAGCAGTTCTTC	CASSERSSYNEQFF
TRBJ1-1	-	TRBV25-1	-	TGTGCCAGCAGCAGGGGCAGCTACACTGAAGCTTTCTTT	CASSRGSYTEAFF
TRBJ1-6	-	TRBV7-3	-	TGTGCCAGCAGCTCCGATGGTCCCCTCCACTTT	CASSSDGPLHF
TRBJ1-2	-	TRBV12-3/TRBV12-4	-	TGTGCCAGCAGTTTAGCGGGACGTGGTCCCGCTGGCTACACCTTC	CASSLAGRGPAGYTF
TRBJ1-2	-	TRBV29-1	-	TGCAGCGTTGAGGAAGATGGCTACACCTTC	CSVEEDGYTF
TRBJ1-1	-	TRBV3-1	-	TGTGCCAGCAGCCGAACGGGGACCACTGAAGCTTTCTTT	CASSRTGTTEAFF
TRBJ2-2	few	TRBV12-3/TRBV12-4	-	TGTGCCAGCAGTTCTAGGAATGGCGCCGGGGAGCTGTTTTTT	CASSSRNGAGELFF
TRBJ2-7	-	TRBV5-1	TRBD2	TGCGCCAGCAGTCCGGGACTAGCGGGGGACGAGCAGTACTTC	CASSPGLAGDEQYF
TRBJ1-2	-	TRBV10-3	TRBD1	TGTGCCACTGGGGACAGGATTAACTATGGCTACACCTTC	CATGDRINYGYTF
TRBJ2-5	few	TRBV6-5	TRBD2	TGTGCCAGCAGTTATTCGGGACTAGCCGGGGGAGAGACCCAGTACTTC	CASSYSGLAGGETQYF
TRBJ2-7	-	TRBV10-3	TRBD2	TGTGCCATCAGTGACCTCGGGGGGGCCTACGAGCAGTACTTC	CAISDLGGAYEQYF
TRBJ1-2	-	TRBV5-1	TRBD1	TGCGCCAGCAGTCCGGTCCAGGGGGGCTATGGCTACACCTTC	CASSPVQGGYGYTF
TRBJ1-5	-	TRBV29-1	-	TGCAGCGTTGCCCAAGGGGGAGGGGATCAGCCCCAGCATTTT	CSVAQGGGDQPQHF
TRBJ1-5	few	TRBV20-1	TRBD1	TGCAGTGCTGGGCAGGGGGGGCAGCCCCAGCATTTT	CSAGQGGQPQHF
TRBJ1-5	-	TRBV12-3/TRBV12-4	-	TGTGCCAGCAGTTTAGTGAGGGGTCAGCCCCAGCATTTT	CASSLVRGQPQHF
TRBJ1-5	-	TRBV28	TRBD1	TGTGCCAGCAAGACAGGGGGTGGTCAGCCCCAGCATTTT	CASKTGGGQPQHF
TRBJ2-3	-	TRBV7-3	-	TGTGCCAGCAGCATACAGGGTGGGACAGATACGCAGTATTTT	CASSIQGGTDTQYF
TRBJ1-1	-	TRBV29-1	-	TGCAGCGTTGAAGATCTTGGGGCCCGTGGCTTT	CSVEDLGARGF
TRBJ2-3	-	TRBV7-2	-	TGTGCCAGCAGCTTTCCACGGGTTTGGGCTTTGGGGGATACGCAGTATTTT	CASSFPRVWALGDTQYF
TRBJ1-3	few	TRBV27	-	TGTGCCAGCAGTTTATACCCCGCGGGCACCATATATTTT	CASSLYPAGTIYF
TRBJ1-1	-	TRBV6-5	-	TGTGCCAGCAGTCGTTGGGGGCAGGCCACTGAAGCTTTCTTT	CASSRWGQATEAFF
TRBJ1-1	-	TRBV5-1	TRBD1	TGCGCCAGCCGGGGACAGAGGACTGAAGCTTTCTTT	CASRGQRTEAFF
TRBJ1-2	-	TRBV10-3	-	TGTGCCATCAGTGACGCCGAGTCGGCCTATGGCTACACCTTC	CAISDAESAYGYTF
TRBJ1-1	few	TRBV11-2	-	TGTGCCAGCAGCTCAGACAGGCGTCCCACTGAAGCTTTCTTT	CASSSDRRPTEAFF
TRBJ1-6	-	TRBV7-6	-	TGTGCCAGCAGCCCCGTGGGCTACCGAACCCTCTATAATTCACCCCTCCACTTT	CASSPVGYRTLYNSPLHF
TRBJ2-1	-	TRBV20-1	TRBD2	TGCAGTGCCGGGAGGGGCACAGGTGCCGATGAGCAGTTCTTC	CSAGRGTGADEQFF
TRBJ2-5	-	TRBV25-1	-	TGTGCCAGCAGTGAATACCACGGGAGAGGGGGTCCCGAGACCCAGTACTTC	CASSEYHGRGGPETQYF
TRBJ2-5	-	TRBV3-1	TRBD2	TGTGCCAGCAGCAGGGGACTAGCGGGACGAGAGACCCAGTACTTC	CASSRGLAGRETQYF
TRBJ2-3	once	TRBV9	TRBD2	TGTGCCAGCAGCGTTCCTAGCGGGGGTGGCACAGATACGCAGTATTTT	CASSVPSGGGTDTQYF
TRBJ1-4	-	TRBV28	-	TGTGCCAGCAGTTTATTCGCAGGGTCTAATGAAAAACTGTTTTTT	CASSLFAGSNEKLFF
TRBJ2-4	-	TRBV28	TRBD2	TGTGCCAGCACCGGGGGGGGAAACATTCAGTACTTC	CASTGGGNIQYF
TRBJ1-2	many	TRBV27	-	TGTGCCAGCAGTTTATCCAGGAGAAACTATGGCTACACCTTC	CASSLSRRNYGYTF
TRBJ1-5	-	TRBV9	-	TGTGCCAGCAGCGTAGGTGGGCAGGGGAATCAGCCCCAGCATTTT	CASSVGGQGNQPQHF
TRBJ2-3	-	TRBV12-3/TRBV12-4	TRBD2	TGTGCCAGCAGTTACCTGGGGCGGGGAGGGTTAGATACGCAGTATTTT	CASSYLGRGGLDTQYF
TRBJ1-5	-	TRBV29-1	TRBD1	TGCAGCGTTGGCCAGGGGGCTGATCAGCCCCAGCATTTT	CSVGQGADQPQHF
TRBJ1-5	few	TRBV20-1	-	TGCAGTGCTAGTTATTCCCAGGCAAAAAATCAGCCCCAGCATTTT	CSASYSQAKNQPQHF
TRBJ1-2	-	TRBV6-1	TRBD1	TGTGCCAGCAGTGCGACAGGGGTCCTCTACTATGGCTACACCTTC	CASSATGVLYYGYTF
TRBJ2-1	-	TRBV9	-	TGTGCCAGCAGCCCGGGGGCCAACGCACCTGAGCAGTTCTTC	CASSPGANAPEQFF